The 7 T cell receptor beta chains listed next were all sequenced from one sample in a study of OX40 agonist ivuxolimab in advanced cancers. Clones were read by immunoSEQ multiplex PCR, and TCRdb kept only the in-frame ones, dropping some. The sample holds about 100,000 clones, 85% to 90% seen once. The sample was CD4+ or CD8+ T cells sorted from blood, taken in a trial of the OX40 agonist ivuxolimab. Receptors originate from an adult with an advanced solid tumor such as melanoma, head and neck, liver or kidney cancer.

In its sample, this clone was seen once. The chain has TRBV6-5 and TRBJ1-2; D unresolved. This CDR3 comprises 14 residues. V lost 0 bases to trimming and J lost 12 bases, with 17 bases between them. Germline CDR1 and CDR2: MNHEY and SVGAGI. In DNA, the CDR3 is TGTGCCAGCAGTTACTCGACTTTCGCCGAGGAGGACACCTTC. The encoded protein is CASSYSTFAEEDTF.

This chain joins TRBV11-2 and TRBJ1-3; D call uncertain. The V end lost 3 bases, the J end lost 6 bases, and 12 bases lay between the germline ends. Germline CDR1 SGHAT, CDR2 FQNNGV. This CDR3 spans 14 amino acids. In nucleotides, the CDR3 is TGTGCCAGCAGCTTTAGTACCGCGGTAAACACCATATATTTT. Its translation is CASSFSTAVNTIYF.

This sequence joins TRBV19 and TRBJ1-1; D is unclear. Germline V lookup: CDR1 LNHDA, CDR2 SQIVND (reference sequence). V lost 7 bases to trimming and J lost 0 bases, with 12 bases between them. The CDR3 is made up of 14 amino acids. The CDR3 DNA sequence: TGTGCCAGTAAAAGCGCCTTTATGAACACTGAAGCTTTCTTT. Its protein is CASKSAFMNTEAFF. The whole variable domain, filled in from reference TRBV19 and TRBJ1-1, reads DGGITQSPKYLFRKEGQNVTLSCEQNLNHDAMYWYRQDPGQGLRLIYYSQIVNDFQKGDIAEGYSVSREKKESFPLTVTSAQKNPTAFYLCASKSAFMNTEAFFGQGTRLTVV.

The chain recombines TRBV11-2 with TRBJ1-5; 8 bases agree with TRBD1. The trim removed 5 bases at V and 9 bases at J, leaving 9 bases unmatched. Germline CDR1 and CDR2: SGHAT and FQNNGV. CDR3 length equals 14 residues. The CDR3 sequence is CASSTGTGLGPQHF. CDR3 nucleotide sequence: TGTGCCAGCAGCACAGGGACAGGCCTGGGGCCCCAGCATTTT.

The V and J genes are TRBV7-9 and TRBJ1-2; D is unresolved. This CDR3 region has 16 residues. V lost 5 bases and J lost 2, with 18 bases in between. Germline CDR1 and CDR2: SEHNR and FQNEAQ (reference sequence). CDR3 DNA sequence: TGTGCCAGCAGCAGAGTAGCAGCCTACCCAAACTATGGCTACACCTTC. This codes for CASSRVAAYPNYGYTF.

The chain links TRBV5-4 to TRBJ2-3, with 11 bases matching TRBD1. The length of the CDR3 is 15 residues. The germline gives CDR1 SGHNT, CDR2 YYREEE (reference sequence). V was pared by 6 bases and J by 3 bases, with 6 bases of the junction left unmatched. For the CDR3, the DNA is TGTGCCAGCAACCTGGACAGGGGGCGGACAGATACGCAGTATTTT. Amino acids: CASNLDRGRTDTQYF.

The chain combines TRBV5-1 with TRBJ1-4; D gene uncertain. Trimming removed 0 bases at V and 4 bases at J, with 7 bases between. Germline-derived CDR1 and CDR2 are SGHRS and YFSETQ. The CDR3 runs to 14 residues. The CDR3 loop reads CASSLGGVNEKLFF. The CDR3 DNA follows: TGCGCCAGCAGCTTGGGCGGCGTTAATGAAAAACTGTTTTTT.